Below are 27 T cell receptor beta chains sequenced from a single sample in a study of OX40 agonist ivuxolimab in advanced cancers. Some clones are missing from TCRdb's copy, which holds only in-frame ones; the method was immunoSEQ multiplex PCR. The sample lists approximately 58,000 clones; approximately 83% were seen once. Material: CD4+ or CD8+ T cells sorted from blood, obtained in a trial of the OX40 agonist ivuxolimab. The receptors shown here come from an adult with an advanced solid tumor such as melanoma, head and neck, liver or kidney cancer.

This clone was picked up one time. The chain couples TRBV5-6 to TRBJ2-3; 9 nucleotides match TRBD1. CDR1 is SGHDT and CDR2 is YYEEEE in the germline V gene. This CDR3 spans 16 amino acids. V lost 5 bases to trimming and J lost 3 bases; unmatched junction nucleotides: 10. The CDR3 DNA sequence: TGTGCCAGCAGTACCGGGACAGGGACTCTTACAGATACGCAGTATTTT. As protein: CASSTGTGTLTDTQYF.

The chain couples TRBV6-6 to TRBJ1-4; 7 bases are shared with TRBD1. Trimming removed 6 bases from V and 5 bases from J; junction bases left unmatched: 6. The CDR3 has 14 amino acids. Germline V gene lookup returns CDR1 MNHNY and CDR2 SVGAGI (reference sequence). CDR3 amino acids: CASRPGQLNEKLFF. In nucleotides, the CDR3 is TGTGCCAGCAGGCCGGGACAGCTGAATGAAAAACTGTTTTTT.

The rearrangement links TRBV7-2 to TRBJ2-5; possibly TRBD1 for D (6 bases). Trimming removed 3 bases from V and 6 bases from J, with 11 bases in between. CDR1 and CDR2 (germline): SGHTA, FQGNSA. The CDR3 has 13 residues. CDR3 residues: CASSFGDKKTQYF. Written as DNA, the CDR3 is TGTGCCAGCAGCTTCGGGGACAAAAAGACCCAGTACTTC.

The chain combines TRBV6-1 with TRBJ1-4, with no clear D. CDR1 is MNHNS, CDR2 SASEGT, per germline. The CDR3 consists of 13 residues. The V gene lost 7 bases and the J gene lost 8 bases, with 14 bases spanning the gap. CDR3 nucleotide sequence: TGTGCCAGCACTCTGAATACCGGGGAAAAACTGTTTTTT. Protein sequence: CASTLNTGEKLFF.

The chain links TRBV6-4 to TRBJ2-7; tentative D call: TRBD2 (6 bases). Germline values: CDR1 MRHNA, CDR2 SNTAGT. V was clipped by 0 bases and J by 5 bases, with 11 bases between them. The CDR3 covers 14 residues. Written as DNA, the CDR3 is TGTGCCAGCAGTGACTCAGTGGGGGAGGACGAGCAGTACTTC. It yields the protein CASSDSVGEDEQYF.

This chain uses TRBV7-2 with TRBJ2-2, with D uncertain. The V end lost 2 bases, the J end lost 1 base, and 2 bases lay between the germline ends. CDR3 length: 13 amino acids. Germline V gene data show CDR1 as SGHTA and CDR2 as FQGNSA. CDR3 protein: CASSLLNTGELFF. The CDR3 DNA reads TGTGCCAGCAGCTTATTGAACACCGGGGAGCTGTTTTTT.

The chain uses TRBV2 and TRBJ2-5; no clear D gene. Per the germline V gene, CDR1 is SNHLY and CDR2 is FYNNEI. The CDR3 is made up of 13 amino acids. Trimming took off 4 bases at V and 5 bases at J, with 11 bases between the two ends. CDR3 loop: CASSVDKRETQYF. The CDR3 nucleotides read TGTGCCAGCAGTGTTGATAAAAGGGAGACCCAGTACTTC.

The CDR3 DNA follows: TGTGCCAGCAATCTCCTGACTCCCTACAATGAGCAGTTCTTC. Translation gives CASNLLTPYNEQFF. The rearrangement uses TRBV5-8 and TRBJ2-1, with D unresolved. Trimming stripped 6 bases from V and 2 bases from J, with 12 bases between. Germline assignment: CDR1 SGHTS and CDR2 YDEGEE. This CDR3 comprises 14 residues.

The rearrangement uses TRBV7-8 and TRBJ2-5; D unresolved. V lost 3 bases to trimming and J lost 5 bases, with 7 bases between them. The CDR3 covers 12 residues. The germline V gene encodes CDR1 SGHVS and CDR2 FQNEAQ. Here the CDR3 reads CASSFTGETQYF. CDR3 DNA: TGTGCCAGCAGCTTTACCGGGGAGACCCAGTACTTC.

This clone was counted only a few times. The genes are TRBV7-8 and TRBJ1-2; D is perhaps TRBD1 (6 bases). The germline V gene has CDR1 SGHVS and CDR2 FQNEAQ. Trimming removed 2 bases at V and 2 bases at J, with 9 bases between. This CDR3 is 14 amino acids long. CDR3 protein: CASSLQGQNYGYTF. The CDR3, as DNA: TGTGCCAGCAGCTTACAGGGGCAAAACTATGGCTACACCTTC. The full variable domain, rest sourced from reference TRBV7-8 and TRBJ1-2, is GAGVSQSPRYKVAKRGQDVALRCDPISGHVSLFWYQQALGQGPEFLTYFQNEAQLDKSGLPSDRFFAERPEGSVSTLKIQRTQQEDSAVYLCASSLQGQNYGYTFGSGTRLTVV.

CDR3 residues: CASSSEVSGISGNTIYF. The CDR3 DNA reads as TGCGCCAGCAGCTCGGAGGTATCGGGAATCTCTGGAAACACCATATATTTT. The rearrangement uses TRBV5-1 and TRBJ1-3; unclear D gene. V lost 3 bases and J 0 bases, leaving 16 bases between the germline ends. Germline values: CDR1 SGHRS, CDR2 YFSETQ. The CDR3 extends over 17 amino acids.

This clone was counted a single time. The chain is built from TRBV6-6 and TRBJ2-5, with D possibly being TRBD1 or TRBD2 (5 bases each). Between the trimmed V and J ends, which lost 0 bases and 4 bases, there was a span of 15 bases. The germline gives CDR1 MNHNY, CDR2 SVGAGI (reference sequence). This CDR3 comprises 16 residues. The CDR3 region has the DNA TGTGCCAGCAGTTACTCGAACGGGGTGAGGGGAGAGACCCAGTACTTC. Its protein is CASSYSNGVRGETQYF.

DNA of the CDR3: TGTGCCAGCAGAAGGACTAGCGGGGAGGGCACCGGGGAGCTGTTTTTT. Its protein is CASRRTSGEGTGELFF. The J gene is TRBJ2-2, the V gene TRBV2; 12 bases are shared with TRBD2. The length of the CDR3 is 16 residues. J was trimmed by 4 bases and V by 6 bases; bases with no gene match: 6. The germline V gene encodes CDR1 SNHLY and CDR2 FYNNEI.

The CDR3 region has the DNA TGTGCCAGCAGCTTAGCGTCAGCGGGAGCCAAAAACATTCAGTACTTC. Translation gives CASSLASAGAKNIQYF. The rearrangement uses TRBV7-9 and TRBJ2-4; possibly TRBD2 for D (6 bases). V lost 0 bases, J lost 0 bases, and 9 bases lay in between. Germline CDR1 SEHNR, CDR2 FQNEAQ (reference sequence). The CDR3 is made up of 16 amino acids.

This chain joins TRBV2 and TRBJ2-7; 9 bases are a match to TRBD2. V was pared by 6 bases and J by 1 base, with 7 bases of the junction left unmatched. Looked up from germline, CDR1 is SNHLY and CDR2 is FYNNEI. The length of the CDR3 is 15 residues. CDR3 in amino acids: CASSATSGYSYEQYF. In DNA form, the CDR3 reads TGTGCCAGCAGCGCGACTAGCGGATATTCCTACGAGCAGTACTTC.

The J gene is TRBJ2-5, the V gene TRBV20-1, with D uncertain. Trimming removed 7 bases from V and 5 bases from J, with 11 bases in between. CDR1 is DFQATT and CDR2 is SNEGSKA in the germline V gene (reference sequence). The CDR3 totals 11 residues. CDR3 protein: CSVYIWETQYF. The CDR3 DNA reads TGCAGTGTCTACATCTGGGAGACCCAGTACTTC.

The V and J genes are TRBV5-6 and TRBJ2-5, with 10 positions matching TRBD2. Trimming took 2 bases from V and 5 from J; bases not matched to a gene: 6. Per germline, CDR1 SGHDT and CDR2 YYEEEE. This CDR3 contains 15 residues. Written as DNA, the CDR3 is TGTGCCAGCAGCTTAGGGACTAGCGTGAGGGAGACCCAGTACTTC. This encodes CASSLGTSVRETQYF.

This chain connects TRBV25-1 to TRBJ1-2; TRBD1 matches 9 bases. Trimming cost V 4 bases and J 8 bases; bases outside gene matches: 11. The germline gives CDR1 MGHDK, CDR2 SYGVNS. There are 15 residues in the CDR3. Here the CDR3 reads CASSADRGVLEGYTF. In nucleotides, the CDR3 is TGTGCCAGCAGTGCTGACAGGGGGGTACTTGAGGGCTACACCTTC.

This clone was found once. CDR3 bases: TGTGCCAGCAGTCTAAGGACAGGGGGTCTCTATGGCTACACCTTC. Translated, it gives CASSLRTGGLYGYTF. J is TRBJ1-2 and V is TRBV27; 10 nucleotides match TRBD1. The CDR3 has 15 amino acids. CDR1 MNHEY and CDR2 SMNVEV come from the germline V gene (reference sequence). V lost 5 bases, J lost 4 bases, and 7 bases stayed unmatched.

The V and J genes are TRBV5-6 and TRBJ2-1; no clear D gene. Germline-derived CDR1 and CDR2 are SGHDT and YYEEEE. Between the trimmed V and J ends, which lost 2 bases and 5 bases, there was a span of 8 bases. The CDR3 contains 13 residues. The CDR3 spells CASSFRAHNEQFF. CDR3 nucleotide sequence: TGTGCCAGCAGCTTCCGGGCCCACAATGAGCAGTTCTTC. The entire variable domain, with the rest obtained from reference TRBV5-6 and TRBJ2-1, is as follows: DAGVTQSPTHLIKTRGQQVTLRCSPKSGHDTVSWYQQALGQGPQFIFQYYEEEERQRGNFPDRFSGHQFPNYSSELNVNALLLGDSALYLCASSFRAHNEQFFGPGTRLTVL.

CDR3 sequence: CASSPRGGLSSGNTIYF. The CDR3 DNA sequence: TGTGCCAGCAGCCCCCGGGGAGGGCTGAGCTCTGGAAACACCATATATTTT. This sequence joins TRBV7-6 and TRBJ1-3; D ambiguous. V was trimmed by 5 bases and J by 0 bases, leaving 17 bases between them. The germline V gene encodes CDR1 SGHVS and CDR2 FNYEAQ. The CDR3 spans 17 residues.

This chain joins TRBV4-1 and TRBJ1-5, with 7 bases matching TRBD1. The ends lost 1 base at V and 8 bases at J; junction bases unmatched: 8. The germline V gene encodes CDR1 MGHRA and CDR2 YSYEKL. This CDR3 region has 15 residues. In DNA, the CDR3 is TGCGCCAGCAGCCAAGCCCAAGGGGGCAGGGAGCCCCAGCATTTT. Its translation: CASSQAQGGREPQHF.

The rearrangement links TRBV11-2 to TRBJ1-1; 8 bases align to TRBD1. CDR1 SGHAT and CDR2 FQNNGV come from the germline V gene. The CDR3 has 15 amino acids. Trimming cost V 0 bases and J 6 bases; bases outside gene matches: 6. This CDR3 reads CASSLEQGVMSEAFF. CDR3 coding DNA: TGTGCCAGCAGCTTAGAACAGGGGGTAATGTCTGAAGCTTTCTTT.

The chain recombines TRBV14 with TRBJ1-4; TRBD1 might be the D (5 bases). V shed 0 bases and J shed 7 bases, with 18 bases lying between them. The CDR3 loop spans 17 amino acids. Germline lookup yields CDR1 SGHDN and CDR2 FVKESK. The CDR3 sequence is CASSQDWVGLRSEKLFF. The CDR3 nucleotides are TGTGCCAGCAGCCAAGATTGGGTGGGACTGAGGTCTGAAAAACTGTTTTTT.

The J gene is TRBJ2-1, the V gene TRBV4-1; 8 bases agree with TRBD2. CDR1 is MGHRA, CDR2 YSYEKL, per germline. The CDR3 contains 18 residues. The J segment lost 0 bases and the V segment lost 4 bases, leaving 11 bases of the junction unmatched. The CDR3 reads CASSPRVQRGFSYNEQFF. In DNA, the CDR3 is TGCGCCAGCAGCCCCAGAGTTCAGCGGGGGTTCTCCTACAATGAGCAGTTCTTC.

The V call is TRBV1, the J call TRBJ1-5; TRBD1, the table's D call, was not compared with the DNA. TRBV1 is noted as a pseudogene. The CDR3 is 17 amino acids. The CDR3 reads CTSSQDLGGQGNQPQHF. In DNA, the CDR3 is TGCACCAGCAGCCAAGATCTAGGCGGACAGGGAAATCAGCCCCAGCATTTT.

This chain joins TRBV5-1 and TRBJ1-5, with a possible D match to TRBD1 (5 bases). Per germline, CDR1 SGHRS and CDR2 YFSETQ. V lost 0 bases and J lost 0, with 7 bases in between. This CDR3 has 15 residues. Here the CDR3 DNA reads TGCGCCAGCAGCTTGGACGGGGCTAGCAATCAGCCCCAGCATTTT. Translation: CASSLDGASNQPQHF.